The subject of this entry is one T cell receptor (beta chain). This entry belongs to a study of blood T cells in healthy people across ages. The CDR3 spans 12 residues. Deletions cut 7 bases from V and 4 bases from J, with 14 bases between. Germline V gene data show CDR1 as DFQATT and CDR2 as SNEGSKA (reference sequence). A second PCR of roughly 6 to 12 cycles used a sample-barcoded 5' primer and a J-beta primer mix. TCRdb reprocessed the 5' RACE reads with MiXCR, giving one entry per CDR3 protein. Of about 780,000 distinct CDR3 sequences in the sample, 60% to 80% were seen once. The clonotype was recovered from a man aged 25-45 years in good health. The rearrangement uses TRBV20-1 and TRBJ2-7; D uncertain. The sequenced sample was blood. DNA of the CDR3: TGCAGTGGGAAGTCCGGGCCATACGAGCAGTACTTC. It encodes CSGKSGPYEQYF.